This entry is about one T cell receptor beta chain. Antigen specificity is unknown. The data belong to a study of T cells in Graves' hyperthyroidism and ophthalmopathy. Study information: Peripheral blood draws took place at initial diagnosis, ahead of any treatment.

RNA transcripts provided the source from which TCR beta CDR3 regions were amplified. The HTBI set primed first-round TCR CDR3 RT-PCR. TCRdb re-called the multiplex PCR reads with MiXCR, one entry per CDR3 protein. The table records hundreds of thousands of distinct CDR3 sequences, around 21% of them present only once. Findings of the study overall: In the blood, most expanded thyroid clonotypes above 0.001 appeared as well. The model's output predicted ophthalmopathy at a median of roughly 6.9 months prior to onset.

PBMCs were collected from an approximately 10 ml volume of fresh peripheral blood. The origin of this receptor is a man in his thirties or forties with Graves' ophthalmopathy. The sequenced sample consisted of blood.

CDR3: CASSQRFGTQTSGSTDTQYF. CDR3 DNA: TGTGCCAGCAGCCAAAGGTTCGGGACCCAGACTAGCGGGAGCACAGATACGCAGTATTTT. The chain links TRBV4-2 to TRBJ2-3; 10 nucleotides match TRBD2. The V gene's germline CDR1 is LGHNA and CDR2 YNFKEQ. V was clipped by 2 bases and J by 0 bases; unmatched bases: 14. The CDR3 loop spans 20 amino acids.